These T cell receptor beta chains were read from a single sample in a study of CD8 T cells in ankylosing spondylitis. TCRdb reprocessed the 5' RACE reads with MiXCR, giving one entry per CDR3 protein. The sample consists of around 230,000 distinct CDR3 sequences, 8% to 10% of them appearing once. The specimen sequenced was blood, either unsorted or a sorted T cell fraction (not recorded which). The receptors shown here come from a female donor with ankylosing spondylitis or in good health (not recorded which). CDR3s include the opening cysteine and the closing phenylalanine or tryptophan. A D gene is named only where the DNA matches it firmly. Size is omitted from some rows. Given values are once, few, many or a class for expanded clones.

cdr3_nt: TGCAGTGCGCCAAAAATCGTAGCCGGAGCCTACGAGCAGTACTTC; cdr3_aa: CSAPKIVAGAYEQYF; j_call: TRBJ2-7; clone_size: many; v_call: TRBV20-1; d_call: -
cdr3_nt: TGTGCCAGCAGTGGCCGCGGGGGCGCCTCCTATGGCTACACCTTC; cdr3_aa: CASSGRGGASYGYTF; j_call: TRBJ1-2; clone_size: many; v_call: TRBV6-1; d_call: -
cdr3_nt: TGTGCCAGCAGTTACTCGAATAGCGGGAGAGGGTCAGATAATGAGCAGTTCTTC; cdr3_aa: CASSYSNSGRGSDNEQFF; j_call: TRBJ2-1; clone_size: many; v_call: TRBV6-5; d_call: TRBD2
cdr3_nt: TGCAGTGCTAGACCCGCCCCTTACGAGCAGTACTTC; cdr3_aa: CSARPAPYEQYF; j_call: TRBJ2-7; clone_size: many; v_call: TRBV20-1; d_call: -
cdr3_nt: TGTGCCAGCAGCTTAGAACTGACAGGAGCCACGAATCAGCCCCAGCATTTT; cdr3_aa: CASSLELTGATNQPQHF; j_call: TRBJ1-5; clone_size: few; v_call: TRBV7-2; d_call: -
cdr3_nt: TGTGCCAGCAGCCTCACCTCTATGGCAGATACGCAGTATTTT; cdr3_aa: CASSLTSMADTQYF; j_call: TRBJ2-3; clone_size: many; v_call: TRBV5-4; d_call: -
cdr3_nt: TGTGCCACCAGTGATTTCGGGACTAGCGGGAGAGGGTCAGATACGCAGTATTTT; cdr3_aa: CATSDFGTSGRGSDTQYF; j_call: TRBJ2-3; clone_size: many; v_call: TRBV24-1; d_call: TRBD2
cdr3_nt: TGTGCCACCAGCGCGTTGGGGAGTTCTAATTCACCCCTCCACTTT; cdr3_aa: CATSALGSSNSPLHF; j_call: TRBJ1-6; clone_size: many; v_call: TRBV15; d_call: -
cdr3_nt: TGTGCCAGCAGTTCGCAGAGATACACTGAAGCTTTCTTT; cdr3_aa: CASSSQRYTEAFF; j_call: TRBJ1-1; clone_size: many; v_call: TRBV28; d_call: -
cdr3_nt: TGCGCCAGCAGCTCGGGTCTTTCGCCCCTCCACTTT; cdr3_aa: CASSSGLSPLHF; j_call: TRBJ1-6; clone_size: many; v_call: TRBV4-3; d_call: -
cdr3_nt: TGTGCCAGCAGCTTAGAGGGGACCGAGCAGTACTTC; cdr3_aa: CASSLEGTEQYF; j_call: TRBJ2-7; clone_size: few; v_call: TRBV7-9; d_call: -
cdr3_nt: TGTGCCAGCAGCTTACCTATTCAGGGCGACGAGCGGTACTTC; cdr3_aa: CASSLPIQGDERYF; j_call: TRBJ2-7; clone_size: -; v_call: TRBV7-9; d_call: -
cdr3_nt: TGTGCCAGCAGCCCCCAAGGCTCCTACAATGAGCAGTTCTTC; cdr3_aa: CASSPQGSYNEQFF; j_call: TRBJ2-1; clone_size: many; v_call: TRBV7-6; d_call: -
cdr3_nt: TGTGCCAGTAGGGGAGGCGGGAGTAGCTACACCTTC; cdr3_aa: CASRGGGSSYTF; j_call: TRBJ1-2; clone_size: many; v_call: TRBV19; d_call: -
cdr3_nt: TGTGCCTGGAGTGTGAGCCCCCTCACTGAAGCTTTCTTT; cdr3_aa: CAWSVSPLTEAFF; j_call: TRBJ1-1; clone_size: few; v_call: TRBV30; d_call: -
cdr3_nt: TGTGCCAGCAGTGCAGCACCTCCTTCCTACAATGAGCAGTTCTTC; cdr3_aa: CASSAAPPSYNEQFF; j_call: TRBJ2-1; clone_size: many; v_call: TRBV27; d_call: -
cdr3_nt: TGTGCCAGCACCTACGGAGGGGGCACTGAAGCTTTCTTT; cdr3_aa: CASTYGGGTEAFF; j_call: TRBJ1-1; clone_size: many; v_call: TRBV6-5; d_call: -
cdr3_nt: TGTGCCAGCACCGAGACAGGGAATGGTGAAGCTTTCTTT; cdr3_aa: CASTETGNGEAFF; j_call: TRBJ1-1; clone_size: many; v_call: TRBV6-1; d_call: TRBD1
cdr3_nt: TGCAGTGCTTTTTTTGGCCGAGCTTTCTTT; cdr3_aa: CSAFFGRAFF; j_call: TRBJ1-1; clone_size: many; v_call: TRBV20-1; d_call: -
cdr3_nt: TGTGCCAGCAGCTTAATCCCCCCGGACAGTCCCTTGGCCTTC; cdr3_aa: CASSLIPPDSPLAF; j_call: TRBJ1-2; clone_size: many; v_call: TRBV7-2; d_call: -
cdr3_nt: TGCGCCAGCAGCTTGGACACTAGCGAGCAGTTCTTC; cdr3_aa: CASSLDTSEQFF; j_call: TRBJ2-1; clone_size: many; v_call: TRBV5-1; d_call: -
cdr3_nt: TGTGCCAGCAGCTTAGTCGGCCACACTGAAGCTTTCTTT; cdr3_aa: CASSLVGHTEAFF; j_call: TRBJ1-1; clone_size: -; v_call: TRBV7-2; d_call: -
cdr3_nt: TGCTGTGCCGCAATCTCCGGGACAATTCAGGACACTGAAGCTTTCTTT; cdr3_aa: CCAAISGTIQDTEAFF; j_call: TRBJ1-1; clone_size: -; v_call: TRBV20-1; d_call: -
cdr3_nt: TGTGCCAGCAGCAAAAGCGGGGGTGCTGGAAACACCATATATTTT; cdr3_aa: CASSKSGGAGNTIYF; j_call: TRBJ1-3; clone_size: few; v_call: TRBV7-2; d_call: -
cdr3_nt: TGTGCCAGCATCCAGGGGGCGACCGGGGAGCTGTTTTTT; cdr3_aa: CASIQGATGELFF; j_call: TRBJ2-2; clone_size: few; v_call: TRBV6-2/TRBV6-3; d_call: TRBD1
cdr3_nt: TGTGCCAGCAGTGAAGACAGGGGAGTGTATGGCTACACCTTC; cdr3_aa: CASSEDRGVYGYTF; j_call: TRBJ1-2; clone_size: many; v_call: TRBV2; d_call: TRBD1
cdr3_nt: TGCAGCGTCCGGCCCAGGATAGATACGCAGTATTTT; cdr3_aa: CSVRPRIDTQYF; j_call: TRBJ2-3; clone_size: many; v_call: TRBV29-1; d_call: -
cdr3_nt: TGTGCCAGCATATATGGGGCTACGCAGTATTTT; cdr3_aa: CASIYGATQYF; j_call: TRBJ2-3; clone_size: many; v_call: TRBV6-5; d_call: -
cdr3_nt: TGCAGCGTTGCCGAAGCTAATGAAAAACTGTTTTTT; cdr3_aa: CSVAEANEKLFF; j_call: TRBJ1-4; clone_size: many; v_call: TRBV29-1; d_call: -
cdr3_nt: TGTGCCAGCAGCTTAGTACAGGACTTCTATGGCTACACCTTC; cdr3_aa: CASSLVQDFYGYTF; j_call: TRBJ1-2; clone_size: -; v_call: TRBV7-8; d_call: -
cdr3_nt: TGTGCCAGCAGACCGGGGCTAGCGGGGGGACGGGAGCAGTACTTC; cdr3_aa: CASRPGLAGGREQYF; j_call: TRBJ2-7; clone_size: -; v_call: TRBV12-3/TRBV12-4; d_call: TRBD2
cdr3_nt: TGTGCCAGCAGACCCCAGGGGTCTGGCTACACCTTC; cdr3_aa: CASRPQGSGYTF; j_call: TRBJ1-2; clone_size: many; v_call: TRBV12-3/TRBV12-4; d_call: -
cdr3_nt: TGTGCCAGCAGCTTGGGTGGGAGGATCTCCTACGAGCAGTACTTC; cdr3_aa: CASSLGGRISYEQYF; j_call: TRBJ2-7; clone_size: many; v_call: TRBV5-5; d_call: -
cdr3_nt: TGTGCCACCAGTGCGACTAGCCACGACACCGGGGAGCTGTTTTTT; cdr3_aa: CATSATSHDTGELFF; j_call: TRBJ2-2; clone_size: many; v_call: TRBV24-1; d_call: TRBD2
cdr3_nt: TGTGCCTGGGCCGGGACAGCTGGACTAGCGGCTGGCACAGATACGCAGTATTTT; cdr3_aa: CAWAGTAGLAAGTDTQYF; j_call: TRBJ2-3; clone_size: few; v_call: TRBV30; d_call: TRBD2
cdr3_nt: TGTGCCAGCAGTTTAGCGGAGATTGGGACATCCTTCTTC; cdr3_aa: CASSLAEIGTSFF; j_call: TRBJ2-7; clone_size: many; v_call: TRBV12-3/TRBV12-4; d_call: -
cdr3_nt: TGTGCCAGCAGCTTGGGGTCAGGATGGGATACGCAGTATTTT; cdr3_aa: CASSLGSGWDTQYF; j_call: TRBJ2-3; clone_size: -; v_call: TRBV7-2; d_call: -
cdr3_nt: TGTGCCAGCAGTTCCGGACGGGAAAGGGCCTACGAGCAGTACTTC; cdr3_aa: CASSSGRERAYEQYF; j_call: TRBJ2-7; clone_size: many; v_call: TRBV7-9; d_call: -
cdr3_nt: TGTGCCAGCAGCTCCCGCGGATCGGGGAGTAGCACAGATACGCAGTATTTT; cdr3_aa: CASSSRGSGSSTDTQYF; j_call: TRBJ2-3; clone_size: many; v_call: TRBV7-2; d_call: -
cdr3_nt: TGTGCCACCAGCTCCCGACTAGCGGGAGAGGACACAGATACGCAGTATTTT; cdr3_aa: CATSSRLAGEDTDTQYF; j_call: TRBJ2-3; clone_size: few; v_call: TRBV3-1; d_call: TRBD2
cdr3_nt: TGTGCCAGCAGCCCCGGGACCCTTCCTAACTATGGCTACACCTTC; cdr3_aa: CASSPGTLPNYGYTF; j_call: TRBJ1-2; clone_size: few; v_call: TRBV11-2; d_call: -
cdr3_nt: TGTGCCAGCAGTCTACAGGGGACTACTGAAGCTTTCTTT; cdr3_aa: CASSLQGTTEAFF; j_call: TRBJ1-1; clone_size: many; v_call: TRBV7-2; d_call: TRBD1
cdr3_nt: TGTGCCACCAGTGATTTTAAGGAGCCCCCCGGGGAGCTGTTTTTT; cdr3_aa: CATSDFKEPPGELFF; j_call: TRBJ2-2; clone_size: -; v_call: TRBV24-1; d_call: -
cdr3_nt: TGTGCCACCAGCAGAGATAGTGCAGGCGGCTACACCTTC; cdr3_aa: CATSRDSAGGYTF; j_call: TRBJ1-2; clone_size: many; v_call: TRBV15; d_call: -
cdr3_nt: TGTGCCAGCAGCTTAGCAGGGGGCGCGGTCGCCGGGGAGCTATTTTTT; cdr3_aa: CASSLAGGAVAGELFF; j_call: TRBJ2-2; clone_size: few; v_call: TRBV7-6; d_call: TRBD1
cdr3_nt: TGCAGCGTTTTGAGGGAGTCTAATGAAAAACTGTTTTTT; cdr3_aa: CSVLRESNEKLFF; j_call: TRBJ1-4; clone_size: few; v_call: TRBV29-1; d_call: -
cdr3_nt: TGTGCCAGTAAAGGGACAGGGTACGGGGCCAACGTCCTGACTTTC; cdr3_aa: CASKGTGYGANVLTF; j_call: TRBJ2-6; clone_size: -; v_call: TRBV19; d_call: TRBD1
cdr3_nt: TGTGCCAGCACCGTCGAGGTCCTGAACACTGAAGCTTTCTTT; cdr3_aa: CASTVEVLNTEAFF; j_call: TRBJ1-1; clone_size: -; v_call: TRBV7-9; d_call: -
cdr3_nt: TGTGCCAGCAGCTTAACCCCGGGAAGTAGCGATGAGCAGTTCTTC; cdr3_aa: CASSLTPGSSDEQFF; j_call: TRBJ2-1; clone_size: many; v_call: TRBV7-3; d_call: -
cdr3_nt: TGCAGTGCACCTGACAGTAGCGTGGGAAACACCATATATTTT; cdr3_aa: CSAPDSSVGNTIYF; j_call: TRBJ1-3; clone_size: -; v_call: TRBV20-1; d_call: -
cdr3_nt: TGCAGTGCTAGAGGATCCCGAGGCTATGACGACGAGCAGTACTTC; cdr3_aa: CSARGSRGYDDEQYF; j_call: TRBJ2-7; clone_size: many; v_call: TRBV20-1; d_call: -
cdr3_nt: TGTGCCAGCCGGTCGAATCCGGCACAGGGGGTCTTCTACGAGCAGTACTTC; cdr3_aa: CASRSNPAQGVFYEQYF; j_call: TRBJ2-7; clone_size: -; v_call: TRBV6-2/TRBV6-3; d_call: TRBD1
cdr3_nt: TGCAGCGTTGATACCCTGGGGGGATTTCTGAACACTGAAGCTTTCTTT; cdr3_aa: CSVDTLGGFLNTEAFF; j_call: TRBJ1-1; clone_size: many; v_call: TRBV29-1; d_call: -